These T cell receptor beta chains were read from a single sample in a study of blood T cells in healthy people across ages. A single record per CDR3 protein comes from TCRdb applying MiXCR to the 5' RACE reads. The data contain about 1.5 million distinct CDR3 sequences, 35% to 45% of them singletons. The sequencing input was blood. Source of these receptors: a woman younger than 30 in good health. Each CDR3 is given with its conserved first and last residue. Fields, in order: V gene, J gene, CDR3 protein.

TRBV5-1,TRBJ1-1,CASSLEAGLGFF
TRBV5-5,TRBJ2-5,CASSLYTTSQETQYF
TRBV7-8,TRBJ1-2,CASSLARGGADYGYTF
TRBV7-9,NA,CDSSVQGRGEQYF
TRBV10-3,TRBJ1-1,CAISDRQAPNTEAFF
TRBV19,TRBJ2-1,CAISSGSYNEQFF
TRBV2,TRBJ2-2,CASSETNPTGELFF
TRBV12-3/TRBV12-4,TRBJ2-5,CASSWVRTEQYF
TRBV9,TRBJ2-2,CASSVSISPITGELFF
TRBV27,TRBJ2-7,CASSLSRVRRQYF
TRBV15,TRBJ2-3,CATSRDISSTDTQYF